The 17 T cell receptor beta chains in this list originate from one sample, sequenced in a study of blood T cells in healthy people across ages. Sample-barcoded 5' priming and a J-beta primer mix drove a second PCR of about 7 to 11 cycles. One entry per CDR3 protein, called by TCRdb with MiXCR from the 5' RACE reads. The sample lists about 1.7 million distinct CDR3 sequences, about 28% occurring once. Sequencing used blood. These receptors originate from a young woman in good health.

Notes on this clonotype: A read error may account for a junction end that differs from germline. This chain connects TRBV5-1 to TRBJ2-5, with 8 bases aligning to TRBD1. The CDR3 runs to 15 residues. Germline V gene sequence: CDR1 SGHRS, CDR2 YFSETQ. CDR3 in DNA: TGCGCCGGCAGCGGTGGACAGGGAAGGGCGGAGACCCAGTACTTC. Amino acids: CAGSGGQGRAETQYF. Together with reference TRBV5-1 and TRBJ2-5, the CDR3 gives the full variable domain: KAGVTQTPRYLIKTRGQQVTLSCSPISGHRSVSWYQQTPGQGLQFLFEYFSETQRNKGNFPGRFSGRQFSNSRSEMNVSTLELGDSALYLCAGSGGQGRAETQYFGPGTRLLVL.

The sample holds many counts of this clonotype. This chain links TRBV28 with TRBJ1-2; D remains unclear. The length of the CDR3 is 11 residues. Trimming cost V 8 bases and J 4 bases, with 8 bases left between them. Germline CDR1 and CDR2: MDHEN and SYDVKM. This CDR3 reads CASEGAYGYTF. Here the CDR3 DNA reads TGTGCCAGCGAGGGCGCCTATGGCTACACCTTC.

This clonotype was seen a few times. V is TRBV7-7 and J is TRBJ2-1; no reliable D call. Trimming removed 3 bases at V and 1 base at J, with 10 bases between. The CDR3 runs to 15 residues. The germline V gene encodes CDR1 SSHAT and CDR2 FNYEAQ (reference sequence). CDR3 DNA sequence: TGTGCCAGCAGCTTCGGGCTAGATTCCTACAATGAGCAGTTCTTC. The encoded protein is CASSFGLDSYNEQFF.

The chain carries TRBV29-1 and TRBJ2-7; no firm D call. Between the trimmed V and J ends, which lost 5 bases and 0 bases, there was a span of 14 bases. Germline lookup yields CDR1 SQVTM and CDR2 ANQGSEA. This CDR3 has 14 amino acids. In nucleotides, the CDR3 is TGCAGCGTTACGGCGCAGGCGACCTCCTACGAGCAGTACTTC. It yields the protein CSVTAQATSYEQYF.

Many counts were recorded for this clonotype. This chain uses TRBV4-3 with TRBJ2-5; D uncertain. Gene TRBJ2-7 matches the end of the DNA better, so the J call may be wrong. Looked up from germline, CDR1 is LGHNA and CDR2 is YSLEER. The CDR3 is 15 amino acids. CDR3 nucleotide sequence: TGCGCCAGCAGCCAAGATCGGACGGATATCTACGAGCAGTACTTC. It encodes CASSQDRTDIYEQYF.

The V gene is TRBV19, the J gene TRBJ1-1; D is unclear. Trimming pared 0 bases from V and 1 base from J, leaving 3 bases between. This CDR3 is 13 amino acids long. Per the germline V gene, CDR1 is LNHDA and CDR2 is SQIVND (reference sequence). CDR3 bases: TGTGCCAGTAGTATAGACTGGAACACTGAAGCTTTCTTT. It yields the protein CASSIDWNTEAFF. Drawing the rest from reference TRBV19 and TRBJ1-1, the complete variable domain is DGGITQSPKYLFRKEGQNVTLSCEQNLNHDAMYWYRQDPGQGLRLIYYSQIVNDFQKGDIAEGYSVSREKKESFPLTVTSAQKNPTAFYLCASSIDWNTEAFFGQGTRLTVV.

As for this clonotype: A much larger clone sits a single nucleotide away, making a read error possible. V and J are TRBV5-6 and TRBJ2-7; tentative D call: TRBD1 (6 bases). The CDR3 consists of 13 residues. CDR1 is SGHDT and CDR2 is YYEEEE in the germline V gene. This CDR3 is CAGSWDTAYEQYF. Written as DNA, the CDR3 is TGTGCCGGCAGCTGGGACACCGCCTACGAGCAGTACTTC.

This clonotype was seen only a few times. This chain joins TRBV12-3 or TRBV12-4 and TRBJ2-1, with D perhaps TRBD1 or TRBD2 (5 bases each). This CDR3 region has 14 residues. V shed 3 bases and J shed 14 bases, with 20 bases lying between them. The CDR3 DNA is TGTGCCAGCAGTTTCGACCCCCCCGGGGCCCCCGAGTTCTTC. Encoded protein: CASSFDPPGAPEFF.

The rearrangement joins TRBV6-6 to TRBJ2-1, with 7 nucleotides matching TRBD2. Germline loops: CDR1 MNHNY, CDR2 SVGAGI (reference sequence). The CDR3 runs to 16 residues. V shed 7 bases and J 4 bases; nucleotides not matched to a gene: 13. The CDR3 nucleotides are TGTGCCAGCAATCTCCCCGGGGGGAGTGGGTACAATGAGCAGTTCTTC. Amino acid sequence: CASNLPGGSGYNEQFF.

The chain couples TRBV7-2 to TRBJ2-5; no reliable D call. Near its end, the DNA agrees better with TRBJ2-7, so the J call may be wrong. The CDR3 consists of 15 residues. The germline V gene has CDR1 SGHTA and CDR2 FQGNSA. The CDR3 region has the DNA TGTGCCAGCAGCTTAGTTTGGAAAGCCTCCTACGAGCAGTACTTC. Translating gives CASSLVWKASYEQYF.

The CDR3 region has the DNA TGTGCCAGCTCACCGGGTCGGCGGGAGGTCTGCGAGCAGTACTTC. This sequence encodes CASSPGRREVCEQYF. The gene calls are TRBV18 and TRBJ2-7; 8 nucleotides match TRBD2. The CDR3 length is 15 residues. Germline CDR1 is KGHSH and CDR2 is LQKENI. After removal of 3 bases from V and 6 bases from J, the junction contained 10 bases not matched to a gene. The complete variable domain, with remaining parts taken from reference TRBV18 and TRBJ2-7, reads NAGVMQNPRHLVRRRGQEARLRCSPMKGHSHVYWYRQLPEEGLKFMVYLQKENIIDESGMPKERFSAEFPKEGPSILRIQQVVRGDSAAYFCASSPGRREVCEQYFGPGTRLTVT.

This rearrangement joins TRBV5-1 to TRBJ1-2, with D uncertain. Germline V gives CDR1 SGHRS, CDR2 YFSETQ. Trimming pared 7 bases from V and 0 bases from J, leaving 13 bases between. The CDR3 extends over 14 amino acids. This chain's CDR3 is CASAIGASNYGYTF. In DNA form, the CDR3 reads TGCGCCAGCGCCATTGGAGCCTCTAACTATGGCTACACCTTC.

This rearrangement joins TRBV3-1 to TRBJ2-1, with D perhaps matching TRBD2 (6 bases). V dropped 6 bases and J dropped 5 bases, with 8 bases sitting between them. Germline V lookup: CDR1 LGHDT, CDR2 YNNKEL (reference sequence). The CDR3 runs to 12 residues. CDR3 sequence reads: CASRGTHNEQFF. The CDR3 DNA follows: TGTGCCAGCAGAGGGACTCACAATGAGCAGTTCTTC.

In its sample, this clonotype was seen a few times. The chain combines TRBV6-5 with TRBJ1-5, with D possibly being TRBD1 (5 bases). The CDR3 is made up of 17 amino acids. V dropped 5 bases and J dropped 4 bases, with 21 bases sitting between them. Germline V gene data show CDR1 as MNHEY and CDR2 as SVGAGI. The CDR3 loop reads CASSKRSGQGSNQPQHF. CDR3 nucleotides: TGTGCCAGCAGTAAACGATCAGGGCAGGGATCGAATCAGCCCCAGCATTTT.

There are a few counts of this clonotype. The chain links TRBV14 to TRBJ2-1, with 10 bases identical to TRBD2. This CDR3 has 15 residues. Trimming cost V 2 bases and J 9 bases; bases outside gene matches: 7. Germline V lookup: CDR1 SGHDN, CDR2 FVKESK. In DNA form, the CDR3 reads TGTGCCAGCAGCCAAAGTACTAGCGGGATTGGTGAGCAGTTCTTC. Translating gives CASSQSTSGIGEQFF.

The chain links TRBV28 to TRBJ1-2; D gene ambiguous. Trimming pared 3 bases from V and 4 bases from J, leaving 12 bases between. The CDR3 consists of 14 residues. From germline, CDR1 is MDHEN and CDR2 SYDVKM. CDR3 nucleotides: TGTGCCAGCAGTTTGGCAACCCGCAGCTATGGCTACACCTTC. Translating it yields CASSLATRSYGYTF.

This clonotype was recorded a few times. The rearrangement joins TRBV2 to TRBJ2-5; perhaps TRBD1 as D (6 bases). The CDR3 spans 15 residues. Trimming left V 6 bases short and J 4 bases short, with 18 bases between. Per germline, CDR1 SNHLY and CDR2 FYNNEI. The CDR3 nucleotides are TGTGCCAGCAGGGGGAACACAGGGAAGCTAGAGACCCAGTACTTC. It is translated as CASRGNTGKLETQYF.